The next 23 T cell receptor beta chains were all read from a single sample in a study of graft-versus-host responses after intestinal transplantation. These TCRs are of unknown antigen specificity. The table came from immunoSEQ multiplex PCR; TCRdb's copy has only in-frame clones and leaves some out. Of 40,000 to 55,000 clones listed, around 90% are singletons. The starting material was unstimulated CD4+ T cells sorted from spleen or lymph node cells, obtained before transplant. The receptors stem from a human donor who was the organ donor for an intestinal transplant.

This chain joins TRBV2 and TRBJ2-1, with 9 bases fitting TRBD2. From germline, CDR1 is SNHLY and CDR2 FYNNEI. CDR3 length: 13 amino acids. CDR3 bases: TGTGCTTCGCGGGAGGGCCCTTACAATGAGCAGTTCTTC. Translation gives CASREGPYNEQFF.

This clone was detected only once. The gene calls are TRBV30 and TRBJ2-3; 10 nucleotides agree with TRBD2. Per germline, CDR1 GTSNPN and CDR2 SVGIG (reference sequence). The CDR3 runs 15 residues. The V and J ends lost 1 base and 2 bases, in that order; junction bases with no gene match: 3. The CDR3 here is CAWSAGTSVTDTQYF. Here the CDR3 DNA reads TGTGCCTGGAGTGCCGGGACTAGCGTCACAGATACGCAGTATTTT.

This chain uses TRBV5-6 with TRBJ2-7; 7 bases fit TRBD2. V gave up 4 bases and J gave up 0 bases; unmatched junction bases: 7. This CDR3 region has 15 residues. CDR1 and CDR2 from the germline V gene are SGHDT and YYEEEE. As DNA, the CDR3 is TGTGCCAGCAGCAATCTAGCGGTGAGCTCCTACGAGCAGTACTTC. Its translation is CASSNLAVSSYEQYF.

V gene TRBV10-2 combines with J gene TRBJ2-1; 10 positions match TRBD2. Losses at the gene ends were 6 bases for V and 7 bases for J; bases not matched to a gene: 9. CDR1 WSHSY and CDR2 SAAADI come from the germline V gene. This CDR3 contains 15 residues. The CDR3 loop reads CASRGLAGALNEQFF. In nucleotides, the CDR3 is TGCGCCAGCAGAGGGCTAGCGGGAGCTCTGAATGAGCAGTTCTTC.

V gene TRBV5-1 combines with J gene TRBJ2-1; D possibly corresponds to TRBD1 (7 bases). CDR3 size: 16 residues. Germline V gene sequence: CDR1 SGHRS, CDR2 YFSETQ. The V gene lost 3 bases and the J gene lost 9 bases, with 22 bases spanning the gap. CDR3 loop: CASSSAPSGQGGEQFF. CDR3 sequence (DNA): TGCGCCAGCAGCTCTGCCCCCTCTGGCCAGGGGGGTGAGCAGTTCTTC. Drawing the rest from reference TRBV5-1 and TRBJ2-1, the complete variable domain is KAGVTQTPRYLIKTRGQQVTLSCSPISGHRSVSWYQQTPGQGLQFLFEYFSETQRNKGNFPGRFSGRQFSNSRSEMNVSTLELGDSALYLCASSSAPSGQGGEQFFGPGTRLTVL.

The CDR3 DNA is TGCAGCGTTGAACAGGCTGGTAGTGGCTACACCTTC. Translation: CSVEQAGSGYTF. V gene TRBV29-1 combines with J gene TRBJ1-2; D unclear. Germline assignment: CDR1 SQVTM and CDR2 ANQGSEA. V shed 2 bases and J shed 7 bases, with 11 bases lying between them. The CDR3 extends over 12 amino acids.

A few counts support this clone. V is TRBV7-8 and J is TRBJ2-1; 8 nucleotides match TRBD2. The V segment lost 2 bases and the J segment 8 bases; nucleotides outside the gene matches: 5. Germline loops: CDR1 SGHVS, CDR2 FQNEAQ. The CDR3 loop spans 14 amino acids. In nucleotides, the CDR3 is TGTGCCAGCAGCTTAATCGGGAGGGGTCATGAGCAGTTCTTC. Translating it yields CASSLIGRGHEQFF.

The chain is built from TRBV28 and TRBJ1-2; no reliable D call. The germline CDR1 and CDR2 sequences are MDHEN and SYDVKM. This CDR3 contains 13 residues. Trimming removed 6 bases at V and 8 bases at J, with 16 bases between. This CDR3 reads CASSPPGRRGYTF. In DNA, the CDR3 is TGTGCCAGCAGCCCACCCGGCCGGCGGGGCTACACCTTC.

The chain couples TRBV6-5 to TRBJ2-4, with 9 bases lining up with TRBD1. Looked up from germline, CDR1 is MNHEY and CDR2 is SVGAGI. The CDR3 totals 15 residues. V shed 2 bases, J shed 4 bases, and the junction held 3 bases outside the gene matches. CDR3 protein: CASSYKGTGKNIQYF. In DNA form, the CDR3 reads TGTGCCAGCAGTTACAAAGGGACAGGGAAAAACATTCAGTACTTC.

This chain uses TRBV5-5 with TRBJ2-7, with 11 bases fitting TRBD2. Germline loops: CDR1 SGHKS, CDR2 YYEKEE (reference sequence). This CDR3 comprises 16 residues. The junction had 9 bases not matched to a gene; V was cut back by 4 bases and J by 3 bases. CDR3 nucleotides: TGTGCCAGCAGCCAGAGCGGGACTAGCGGATACTACGAGCAGTACTTC. Translation gives CASSQSGTSGYYEQYF.

The chain recombines TRBV7-2 with TRBJ1-3; TRBD1 aligns across 7 bases. Germline CDR1 is SGHTA and CDR2 is FQGNSA. This CDR3 region has 15 residues. Trimming at V came to 7 bases and at J to 3 bases, leaving 9 bases not matched to a gene. CDR3 nucleotides: TGTGCCAGCATCCTAGACAGGGCTCGTGGAAACACCATATATTTT. Protein sequence: CASILDRARGNTIYF.

As regards this clone: Other DNA sequences in this specimen translate into the identical CDR3. This chain uses TRBV11-2 with TRBJ1-1, with TRBD1 as a possible D gene (5 bases). Trimming shortened V by 1 base and J by 5 bases, and 14 bases separated the two germline ends. From germline, CDR1 is SGHAT and CDR2 FQNNGV. The CDR3 covers 15 residues. The CDR3: CASSLGAQGGTEAFF. CDR3 bases: TGTGCCAGCAGCTTAGGCGCCCAGGGCGGAACTGAAGCTTTCTTT.

The V gene is TRBV18, the J gene TRBJ2-2; D remains ambiguous. From germline, CDR1 is KGHSH and CDR2 LQKENI. The CDR3 totals 15 residues. With 3 bases removed from V and 8 bases from J, the gap between germline ends came to 16 bases. CDR3 DNA sequence: TGTGCCAGCTCACCGGCTCCGCAGACTGGAGGGGAGCTGTTTTTT. This sequence encodes CASSPAPQTGGELFF.

The genes are TRBV28 and TRBJ2-1; 7 bases align to TRBD1. With 6 bases clipped from V and 3 bases from J, the junction kept 5 bases outside the gene matches. Germline values: CDR1 MDHEN, CDR2 SYDVKM. This CDR3 is built from 14 residues. The CDR3 loop reads CASSSRQGYNEQFF. CDR3 in DNA: TGTGCCAGCAGCTCACGACAGGGCTACAATGAGCAGTTCTTC.

This chain links TRBV4-1 with TRBJ1-3; the D gene is possibly TRBD1 (6 bases). The CDR3 length is 14 residues. Germline-derived CDR1 and CDR2 are MGHRA and YSYEKL. Trimming pared 4 bases from V and 0 bases from J, leaving 7 bases between. CDR3 bases: TGCGCCAGCAGCCCGGACAGCTCTGGAAACACCATATATTTT. Its translation is CASSPDSSGNTIYF.

The chain is built from TRBV6-6 and TRBJ2-5; TRBD1 matches 9 bases. The tail of the sequence fits TRBJ2-7 better, so the J call may be wrong. The CDR3 totals 12 residues. Per the germline V gene, CDR1 is MNHNY and CDR2 is SVGAGI (reference sequence). This chain's CDR3 is CASGTGSYEQYF. The CDR3, as DNA: TGTGCCAGCGGGACAGGGTCCTACGAGCAGTACTTC.

The J gene is TRBJ2-7, the V gene TRBV9; weak D call: TRBD1 (7 bases). The CDR3 loop spans 15 amino acids. In germline, CDR1 is SGDLS, CDR2 YYNGEE. With 2 bases removed from V and 3 bases from J, the gap between germline ends came to 15 bases. CDR3 sequence (DNA): TGTGCCAGCAGCGTCGACGGCAGGGGGGTCTACGAGCAGTACTTC. It encodes CASSVDGRGVYEQYF.

The chain is built from TRBV19 and TRBJ1-1, with 7 positions matching TRBD1. Per germline, CDR1 LNHDA and CDR2 SQIVND (reference sequence). J gave up 1 base and V 5 bases, and 4 bases lay outside the gene matches. This CDR3 has 14 amino acids. The CDR3 DNA sequence: TGTGCCAGTAGTCCTGGGGACAGGAACACTGAAGCTTTCTTT. The encoded protein is CASSPGDRNTEAFF.

This clone has just one count. This chain joins TRBV6-1 and TRBJ2-7, with 9 bases matching TRBD1. The CDR3 is made up of 19 amino acids. J was trimmed by 0 bases and V by 4 bases; bases with no gene match: 16. Germline V gives CDR1 MNHNS, CDR2 SASEGT. The CDR3 nucleotides read TGTGCCAGCAGTGCTGGGACAGGGAATCGCGGGATGCGCTCCTACGAGCAGTACTTC. This translates into CASSAGTGNRGMRSYEQYF.

The table lists this clone with a few counts. The V and J genes are TRBV30 and TRBJ1-3; TRBD1 matches at 8 bases. Germline values: CDR1 GTSNPN, CDR2 SVGIG (reference sequence). Trimming took 2 bases from V and 2 from J; bases not matched to a gene: 5. This CDR3 has 15 amino acids. CDR3: CAWSQTGGPGNTIYF. CDR3 in DNA: TGTGCCTGGAGTCAAACAGGGGGACCTGGAAACACCATATATTTT.

J is TRBJ2-5 and V is TRBV7-9, with D unresolved. Looked up from germline, CDR1 is SEHNR and CDR2 is FQNEAQ (reference sequence). The CDR3 loop spans 11 amino acids. Trimming removed 4 bases at V and 3 bases at J, with 3 bases between. The CDR3 spells CASSYKETQYF. DNA of the CDR3: TGTGCCAGCAGCTACAAAGAGACCCAGTACTTC.

The rearrangement links TRBV9 to TRBJ2-2; 8 positions match TRBD2. J lost 2 bases, V lost 4 bases, and 4 bases had no gene match. The CDR3 sequence is 15 residues long. CDR1 is SGDLS, CDR2 YYNGEE, per germline. The DNA for the CDR3 is TGTGCCAGCAGCTCCAGCGGGAGTAACACCGGGGAGCTGTTTTTT. It is translated as CASSSSGSNTGELFF.

The chain joins TRBV10-3 to TRBJ1-4; TRBD1 aligns across 7 bases. This CDR3 is built from 13 residues. Losses at the gene ends were 10 bases for V and 4 bases for J; bases not matched to a gene: 6. Germline-derived CDR1 and CDR2 are ENHRY and SYGVKD. CDR3 region: CATRTGNNEKLFF. CDR3 in DNA: TGTGCCACCAGGACAGGCAATAATGAAAAACTGTTTTTT.